This T cell receptor (beta chain) was documented in a study of blood T cell repertoires in COVID-19. Study-wide context: The cDNA or gDNA used as material had been derived from T cells, B-cell-depleted T cells, or PBMCs.

Profiled with immunoSEQ multiplex PCR; TCRdb holds only in-frame clones, not every one. The table lists about 84,000 clones, about 86% of them singletons. The specimen was peripheral blood. This TCR was sampled from an older man with active or convalescent COVID-19.

DNA for the CDR3: TGTGCCAGCAGAGGACTAGTTGAGACCCAGTACTTC. Translation: CASRGLVETQYF. V usage is TRBV2 and J usage is TRBJ2-5; 7 bases line up with TRBD2. The V and J ends lost 6 bases and 5 bases, in that order; junction bases with no gene match: 3. Germline V gene data show CDR1 as SNHLY and CDR2 as FYNNEI. The CDR3 extends over 12 amino acids.